A selection of T cell receptor beta chains follows, all from one sample in a study of T cells in localized non-small cell lung cancer. TCRdb keeps only in-frame clones here, not all; method: immunoSEQ multiplex PCR. Of tens of thousands of clones listed, 88% are singletons. The starting material was peripheral blood, obtained before any cancer treatment. These receptor sequences come from a woman aged 35-75 years with stage I squamous cell lung carcinoma. The CDR3 runs from the conserved cysteine through the conserved F or W.

>TRBV4-1|TRBJ2-3
CASSQGTSRDTQYF
>TRBV5-1|TRBJ2-1
CASSPSGAASYNEQFF
>TRBV6-5|TRBJ2-1
CASSTRLADYEQFF
>TRBV5-1|TRBJ2-7
CASSSPPDGSYEQYF
>TRBV6-5|TRBJ1-5
CASGNQPQHF
>TRBV6-1|TRBJ2-7
CASSGLDRGPTYEQYF
>TRBV7-2|TRBJ2-7
CASSIGQGSYEQYF
>TRBV28|TRBJ1-4
CASSLGWTNEKLFF
>TRBV30|TRBJ2-1
CAWSVIRQTANRPAGHNEQFF
>TRBV5-5|TRBJ2-2
CASSLLGTGTYTGELFF
>TRBV11-2|TRBJ1-1
CASSSDRYSDTEAFF
>TRBV7-9|TRBJ2-1
CASSLTSGGSSYNEQFF
>TRBV5-8|TRBJ1-5
CASSWGQGANQPQHF
>TRBV20-1|TRBJ1-1
CSAAENTEAFF
>TRBV2|TRBJ2-7
CASREDRSSYEQYF
>TRBV2|TRBJ2-7
CASRPGGTYEQYF
>TRBV7-9|TRBJ2-7
CASSHWGSGGAYEQYF
>TRBV7-2|TRBJ2-1
CASSFPVAGASYNEQFF
>TRBV5-1|TRBJ1-2
CASSLDGLSGYTF
>TRBV5-8|TRBJ1-1
CASSRWGPRVEAFF
>TRBV6-5|TRBJ1-2
CASKRGPNYGYTF
>TRBV5-8|TRBJ1-1
CASSPQDRGSTEAFF
>TRBV5-1|TRBJ2-1
CASSSTSGGFEQFF